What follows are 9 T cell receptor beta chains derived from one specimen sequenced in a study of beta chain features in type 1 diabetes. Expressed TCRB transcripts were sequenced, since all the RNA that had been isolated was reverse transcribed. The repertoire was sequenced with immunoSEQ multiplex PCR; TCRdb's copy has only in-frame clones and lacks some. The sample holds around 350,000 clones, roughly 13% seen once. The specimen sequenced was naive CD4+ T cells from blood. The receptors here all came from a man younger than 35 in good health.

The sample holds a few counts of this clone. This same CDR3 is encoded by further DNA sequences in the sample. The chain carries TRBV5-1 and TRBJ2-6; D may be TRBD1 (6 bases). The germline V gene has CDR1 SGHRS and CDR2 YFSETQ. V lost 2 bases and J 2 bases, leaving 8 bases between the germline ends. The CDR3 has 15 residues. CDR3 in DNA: TGCGCCAGCAGCTTAACAGGGACTGGGGCCAACGTCCTGACTTTC. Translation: CASSLTGTGANVLTF.

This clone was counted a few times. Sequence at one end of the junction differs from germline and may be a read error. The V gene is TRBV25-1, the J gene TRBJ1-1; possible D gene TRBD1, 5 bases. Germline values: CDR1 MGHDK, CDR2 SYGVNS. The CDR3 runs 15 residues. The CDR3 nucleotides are TGTGCCAGCAGTGAATTCGGGGGGATGAACTCTGAAGCTTTCTTT. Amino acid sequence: CASSEFGGMNSEAFF.

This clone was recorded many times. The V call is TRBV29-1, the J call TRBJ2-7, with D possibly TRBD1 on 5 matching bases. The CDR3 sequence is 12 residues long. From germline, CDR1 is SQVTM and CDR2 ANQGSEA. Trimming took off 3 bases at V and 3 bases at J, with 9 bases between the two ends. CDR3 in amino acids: CSVDGQGYEQYF. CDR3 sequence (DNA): TGCAGCGTTGATGGGCAGGGCTACGAGCAGTACTTC.

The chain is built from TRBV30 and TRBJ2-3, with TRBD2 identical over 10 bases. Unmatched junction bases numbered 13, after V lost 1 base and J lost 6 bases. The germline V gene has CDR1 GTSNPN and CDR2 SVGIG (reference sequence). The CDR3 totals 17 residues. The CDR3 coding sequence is TGTGCCTGGAGTGGAGACTCGCTAGCGGGAGTCGGGGATACGCAGTATTTT. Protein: CAWSGDSLAGVGDTQYF.

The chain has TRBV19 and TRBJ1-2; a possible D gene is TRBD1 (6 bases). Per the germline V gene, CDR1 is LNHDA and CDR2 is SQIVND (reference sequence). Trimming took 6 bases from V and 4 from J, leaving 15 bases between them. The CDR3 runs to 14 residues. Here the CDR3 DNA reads TGTGCCAGTAGCCCTACCCGGACAGCCTATGGCTACACCTTC. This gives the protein CASSPTRTAYGYTF.

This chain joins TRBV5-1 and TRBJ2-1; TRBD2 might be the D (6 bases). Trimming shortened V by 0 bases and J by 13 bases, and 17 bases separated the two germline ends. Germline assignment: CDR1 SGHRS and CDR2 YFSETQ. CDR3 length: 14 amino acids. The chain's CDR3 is CASSLGRDARGQFF. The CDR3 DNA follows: TGCGCCAGCAGCTTGGGGAGGGACGCCCGGGGACAGTTCTTC.

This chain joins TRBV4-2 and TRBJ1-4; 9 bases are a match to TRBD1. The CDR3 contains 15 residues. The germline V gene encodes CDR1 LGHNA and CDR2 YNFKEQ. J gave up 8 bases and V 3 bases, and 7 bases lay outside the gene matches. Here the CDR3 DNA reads TGTGCCAGCAGCCAGGGGACAGGGTTATCCGAAAAACTGTTTTTT. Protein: CASSQGTGLSEKLFF.

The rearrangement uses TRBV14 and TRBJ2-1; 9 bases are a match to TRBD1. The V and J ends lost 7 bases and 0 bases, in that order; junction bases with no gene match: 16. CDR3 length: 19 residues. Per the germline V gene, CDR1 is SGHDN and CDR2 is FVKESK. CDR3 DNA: TGTGCCAGCATCCTGCGGGACAGGGATCGACCGTACTCCTACAATGAGCAGTTCTTC. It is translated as CASILRDRDRPYSYNEQFF.

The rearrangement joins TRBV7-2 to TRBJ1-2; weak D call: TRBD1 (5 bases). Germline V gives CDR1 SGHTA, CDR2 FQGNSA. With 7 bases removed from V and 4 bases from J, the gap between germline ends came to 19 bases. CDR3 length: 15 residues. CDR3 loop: CASTRHVRGSYGYTF. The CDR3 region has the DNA TGTGCCAGCACAAGACACGTAAGGGGTAGCTATGGCTACACCTTC.